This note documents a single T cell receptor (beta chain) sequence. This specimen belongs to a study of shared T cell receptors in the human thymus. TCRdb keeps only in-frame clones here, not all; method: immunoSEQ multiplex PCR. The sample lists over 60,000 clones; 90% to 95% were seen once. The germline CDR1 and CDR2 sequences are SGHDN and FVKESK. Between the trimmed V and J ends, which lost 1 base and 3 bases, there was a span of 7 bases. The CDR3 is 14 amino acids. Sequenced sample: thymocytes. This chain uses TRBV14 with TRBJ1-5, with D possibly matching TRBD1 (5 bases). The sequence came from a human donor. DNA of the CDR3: TGTGCCAGCAGCCAAGCAGGGTACAATCAGCCCCAGCATTTT. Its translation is CASSQAGYNQPQHF.